These 23 T cell receptor beta chains came from one sample sequenced in a study of glioma-infiltrating T cells after dendritic cell vaccination. Noted time point: after dendritic cell vaccination, including at tumor progression/relapse. Some clones are missing from TCRdb's copy, which holds only in-frame ones; the method was immunoSEQ multiplex PCR. The sample consists of 65,000 or so clones, around 86% of them appearing once. The sample here was blood, taken after dendritic cell vaccination. The source of these receptors is a human donor with glioblastoma.

The gene calls are TRBV2 and TRBJ1-2; D not resolved. The germline V gene has CDR1 SNHLY and CDR2 FYNNEI. V lost 6 bases, J lost 8 bases, and 19 bases lay in between. The CDR3 covers 14 residues. The CDR3 coding sequence is TGTGCCAGCAGCGATATCGGCCGTGGAGGGGGCTACACCTTC. As protein: CASSDIGRGGGYTF.

This clone occurred once. The rearrangement links TRBV29-1 to TRBJ2-2; 11 nucleotides line up with TRBD2. Germline V CDR1 and CDR2: SQVTM, ANQGSEA. The length of the CDR3 is 12 residues. Trimming removed 7 bases from V and 6 bases from J; junction bases left unmatched: 1. CDR3 sequence: CSAGLAAGELFF. The CDR3 coding sequence is TGCAGCGCGGGACTAGCGGCCGGGGAGCTGTTTTTT.

The V and J genes are TRBV18 and TRBJ1-1; D is possibly TRBD1 (6 bases). The germline V gene has CDR1 KGHSH and CDR2 LQKENI. Trimming took off 3 bases at V and 3 bases at J, with 11 bases between the two ends. This CDR3 comprises 14 residues. The CDR3 DNA is TGTGCCAGCTCACCCCAACAGGGTTACACTGAAGCTTTCTTT. This gives the protein CASSPQQGYTEAFF.

This chain links TRBV6-1 with TRBJ2-2; 10 bases are a match to TRBD1. The V and J ends lost 7 bases and 6 bases, in that order; junction bases with no gene match: 5. The CDR3 has 14 amino acids. Germline V CDR1 and CDR2: MNHNS, SASEGT. This CDR3 is CASTRTGGSGELFF. As DNA, the CDR3 is TGTGCCAGCACCCGGACAGGGGGATCCGGGGAGCTGTTTTTT.

The CDR3 DNA reads TGTGCCAGCAGCTTGGCTGGGAGCGCGTATTATGGCTACACCTTC. Translating gives CASSLAGSAYYGYTF. V is TRBV5-4 and J is TRBJ1-2; D unclear. Looked up from germline, CDR1 is SGHNT and CDR2 is YYREEE (reference sequence). The CDR3 spans 15 residues. The V end lost 0 bases, the J end lost 5 bases, and 14 bases lay between the germline ends. Complete variable domain (other parts from reference TRBV5-4 and TRBJ1-2): ETGVTQSPTHLIKTRGQQVTLRCSSQSGHNTVSWYQQALGQGPQFIFQYYREEENGRGNFPPRFSGLQFPNYSSELNVNALELDDSALYLCASSLAGSAYYGYTFGSGTRLTVV.

Comment on this clone: Other DNA sequences in the sample encode the same CDR3. V is TRBV4-1 and J is TRBJ1-6; a weak D match, TRBD1 (5 bases). The V gene lost 0 bases and the J gene lost 13 bases, with 19 bases spanning the gap. Germline V gene data show CDR1 as MGHRA and CDR2 as YSYEKL. The CDR3 has 16 amino acids. CDR3 sequence: CASSQDVGRANSPLHF. CDR3 DNA: TGCGCCAGCAGCCAAGATGTCGGCAGGGCTAACTCCCCCCTCCACTTT.

The chain couples TRBV5-1 to TRBJ2-6; 7 bases align to TRBD1. There are 17 residues in the CDR3. Trimming took 4 bases from V and 0 from J; bases not matched to a gene: 7. Germline CDR1 SGHRS, CDR2 YFSETQ. The CDR3 is CASSPAGQVSGANVLTF. The CDR3 DNA is TGCGCCAGCAGCCCGGCCGGACAGGTCTCTGGGGCCAACGTCCTGACTTTC.

The chain combines TRBV25-1 with TRBJ1-1; possibly TRBD1 for D (5 bases). The CDR3 runs to 14 residues. Germline V lookup: CDR1 MGHDK, CDR2 SYGVNS. V lost 3 bases and J 0 bases, leaving 8 bases between the germline ends. The CDR3 DNA follows: TGTGCCAGCAGTGAGAAGGGGATGAACACTGAAGCTTTCTTT. As protein: CASSEKGMNTEAFF.

The V call is TRBV10-1, the J call TRBJ2-1; 7 bases map to TRBD1. V dropped 0 bases and J dropped 9; count of bases not matched to a gene: 8. CDR1 is WNHNN and CDR2 is SYGVQD in the germline V gene (reference sequence). This CDR3 contains 15 residues. CDR3 coding DNA: TGCGCCAGCAGTGAGTCGGCAGGGGGATTTGGTGAGCAGTTCTTC. The encoded protein is CASSESAGGFGEQFF.

The chain employs TRBV5-1 and TRBJ1-2, with 7 bases lining up with TRBD1. This CDR3 is 19 amino acids long. The V gene end was trimmed by 0 bases and the J gene end by 4 bases; junction bases not matched to a gene: 18. CDR1 is SGHRS and CDR2 is YFSETQ in the germline V gene. This chain's CDR3 is CASSLDGGGVSGLRYGYTF. The CDR3 DNA reads as TGCGCCAGCAGCTTGGATGGAGGGGGCGTATCTGGCTTGCGCTATGGCTACACCTTC.

The J gene is TRBJ2-1, the V gene TRBV29-1, with 12 bases that match TRBD2. The germline CDR1 and CDR2 sequences are SQVTM and ANQGSEA. This CDR3 is built from 15 residues. Trimming cost V 5 bases and J 7 bases; bases outside gene matches: 9. CDR3 nucleotides: TGCAGCGTTTCCCGACTAGCGGGAGTAGAGAATGAGCAGTTCTTC. This codes for CSVSRLAGVENEQFF.

The gene calls are TRBV5-1 and TRBJ1-4; TRBD1 aligns across 7 bases. V shed 4 bases, J shed 4 bases, and the junction held 10 bases outside the gene matches. The CDR3 sequence is 16 residues long. Germline V lookup: CDR1 SGHRS, CDR2 YFSETQ. CDR3 nucleotide sequence: TGCGCCAGCAGCCGGAACCCGGGACAGCTTAATGAAAAACTGTTTTTT. Protein product: CASSRNPGQLNEKLFF.

The chain has TRBV6-1 and TRBJ1-1; 7 nucleotides align to TRBD1. This CDR3 region has 15 residues. Losses at the gene ends were 0 bases for V and 4 bases for J; bases not matched to a gene: 5. CDR1 and CDR2 (germline): MNHNS, SASEGT. DNA of the CDR3: TGTGCCAGCAGTGAAGCCTTAGGGGGCGGCACTGAAGCTTTCTTT. This encodes CASSEALGGGTEAFF.

The V and J genes are TRBV6-5 and TRBJ2-1; TRBD2 matches at 7 bases. Germline loops: CDR1 MNHEY, CDR2 SVGAGI. CDR3 length: 16 residues. The J segment lost 5 bases and the V segment lost 2 bases, leaving 9 bases of the junction unmatched. CDR3 nucleotides: TGTGCCAGCAGTTACGGCGCGGGAGAAAGCCACAATGAGCAGTTCTTC. Amino acid sequence: CASSYGAGESHNEQFF.

The chain recombines TRBV5-1 with TRBJ2-3, with 10 bases fitting TRBD2. Germline assignment: CDR1 SGHRS and CDR2 YFSETQ. Trimming cost V 1 base and J 4 bases; bases outside gene matches: 12. The length of the CDR3 is 18 residues. The CDR3 protein is CASSLLLAGLGSADTQYF. In nucleotides, the CDR3 is TGCGCCAGCAGCTTGTTACTAGCGGGGCTCGGCAGCGCAGATACGCAGTATTTT.

The chain employs TRBV19 and TRBJ2-7; 10 bases match TRBD2. Per the germline V gene, CDR1 is LNHDA and CDR2 is SQIVND (reference sequence). V lost 3 bases to trimming and J lost 2 bases; unmatched junction nucleotides: 7. This CDR3 spans 16 amino acids. DNA of the CDR3: TGTGCCAGTAGTATCCATAGCGGGAGGCTCACCTACGAGCAGTACTTC. It specifies CASSIHSGRLTYEQYF.

This chain links TRBV25-1 with TRBJ1-2; 12 bases are shared with TRBD1. This CDR3 contains 16 residues. Germline V gives CDR1 MGHDK, CDR2 SYGVNS. The J segment lost 8 bases and the V segment lost 3 bases, leaving 10 bases of the junction unmatched. The CDR3 loop is CASSDGGTGGLQGYTF. The CDR3 DNA reads TGTGCCAGCAGTGATGGGGGGACAGGGGGCTTGCAGGGCTACACCTTC.

The chain's CDR3 is CASSLLPDRGYEQYF. The CDR3 DNA is TGTGCCAGCAGCTTGCTTCCGGACAGGGGTTACGAGCAGTACTTC. The chain carries TRBV5-4 and TRBJ2-7; 9 nucleotides line up with TRBD1. The CDR3 contains 15 residues. The germline V gene has CDR1 SGHNT and CDR2 YYREEE (reference sequence). Trimming removed 1 base from V and 4 bases from J; junction bases left unmatched: 6.

The chain's CDR3 is CAYAQGSSYNSPLHF. CDR3 bases: TGTGCTTACGCTCAGGGAAGCTCCTATAATTCACCCCTCCACTTT. The gene calls are TRBV6-1 and TRBJ1-6; TRBD1 is a possible D gene (5 bases). Germline V lookup: CDR1 MNHNS, CDR2 SASEGT. CDR3 length equals 15 residues.

V usage is TRBV25-1 and J usage is TRBJ1-1; a weak D match, TRBD1 (6 bases). Trimming removed 1 base from V and 3 bases from J, with 21 bases in between. Germline assignment: CDR1 MGHDK and CDR2 SYGVNS. The CDR3 runs 18 residues. The chain's CDR3 is CASSEFRGLTGPDTEAFF. The DNA for the CDR3 is TGTGCCAGCAGTGAATTTCGTGGGTTAACAGGGCCGGACACTGAAGCTTTCTTT. Drawing the rest from reference TRBV25-1 and TRBJ1-1, the complete variable domain is EADIYQTPRYLVIGTGKKITLECSQTMGHDKMYWYQQDPGMELHLIHYSYGVNSTEKGDLSSESTVSRIRTEHFPLTLESARPSHTSQYLCASSEFRGLTGPDTEAFFGQGTRLTVV.

The J gene is TRBJ1-3, the V gene TRBV11-3; the D gene is possibly TRBD1 (6 bases). V was pared by 0 bases and J by 4 bases, with 13 bases between. In germline, CDR1 is SGHNT, CDR2 YENEEA. The CDR3 contains 16 residues. CDR3 in DNA: TGTGCCAGCAGCTTAGAGGTCGGGGGGCGCGGAAACACCATATATTTT. This gives the protein CASSLEVGGRGNTIYF.

Written as DNA, the CDR3 is TGTGCCAGCAATAGTCGGGGGATCTATGAGCAGTTCTTC. Protein product: CASNSRGIYEQFF. The genes are TRBV6-5 and TRBJ2-1, with D maybe TRBD2 (6 bases). The CDR3 has 13 amino acids. Trimming stripped 7 bases from V and 8 bases from J, with 15 bases between. Germline V lookup: CDR1 MNHEY, CDR2 SVGAGI.

This chain uses TRBV5-4 with TRBJ1-1, with 8 bases lining up with TRBD1. The CDR3 is 17 amino acids. The junction had 12 bases not matched to a gene; V was cut back by 4 bases and J by 1 base. CDR1 SGHNT and CDR2 YYREEE come from the germline V gene (reference sequence). The CDR3 sequence is CASSPRGTGRANTEAFF. CDR3 DNA: TGTGCCAGCAGCCCACGGGGGACAGGCCGAGCGAACACTGAAGCTTTCTTT.